Below are 27 T cell receptor beta chains sequenced from a single sample in a study of blood T cells in healthy people across ages. Then a second PCR, running about 7 to 11 cycles, was carried out with a sample-barcoded 5' primer and a J-beta primer mix. One entry per CDR3 protein results from TCRdb running MiXCR on the 5' RACE reads. The profile shows 650,000 to 800,000 distinct CDR3 sequences, approximately 44% of them singletons. Material: blood. Source of these receptors: a man between 60 and 75 years old in good health.

The rearrangement links TRBV25-1 to TRBJ1-5, with 7 bases that match TRBD1. Per the germline V gene, CDR1 is MGHDK and CDR2 is SYGVNS. The CDR3 totals 14 residues. V shed 2 bases, J shed 9 bases, and the junction held 7 bases outside the gene matches. The DNA of the CDR3 is TGTGCCAGCAGTGAACAGGGGGACCGGGGGCCCCAGCATTTT. Its translation is CASSEQGDRGPQHF.

This clonotype was observed a handful of times. CDR3 DNA: TGTGCCAGCAGTTCCCGGACAGTCAATCAGCCCCAGCATTTT. Translating it yields CASSSRTVNQPQHF. The chain employs TRBV6-6 and TRBJ1-5; D may be TRBD1 (6 bases). Deletions cut 4 bases from V and 3 bases from J, with 10 bases between. Germline V lookup: CDR1 MNHNY, CDR2 SVGAGI (reference sequence). This CDR3 contains 14 residues.

The rearrangement joins TRBV28 to TRBJ2-6; TRBD1 agrees at 7 bases. This CDR3 spans 15 amino acids. Unmatched junction bases numbered 5, after V lost 7 bases and J lost 2 bases. Germline V lookup: CDR1 MDHEN, CDR2 SYDVKM. CDR3 sequence: CASTTGTAGANVLTF. CDR3 DNA: TGTGCCAGCACCACGGGGACAGCTGGGGCCAACGTCCTGACTTTC.

The CDR3, as DNA: TGTGCCAGCAGCTTATTCGAAGAGCAGCCCCAGCATTTT. Protein product: CASSLFEEQPQHF. This chain uses TRBV11-2 with TRBJ1-5; no definite D call. This CDR3 has 13 amino acids. The germline V gene encodes CDR1 SGHAT and CDR2 FQNNGV. Between the trimmed V and J ends, which lost 2 bases and 7 bases, there was a span of 9 bases. The variable domain in full, with the rest retrieved from reference TRBV11-2 and TRBJ1-5, is EAGVAQSPRYKIIEKRQSVAFWCNPISGHATLYWYQQILGQGPKLLIQFQNNGVVDDSQLPKDRFSAERLKGVDSTLKIQPAKLEDSAVYLCASSLFEEQPQHFGDGTRLSIL.

A few counts support this clonotype. A much bigger clone sits one base away, suggesting this may be a read error. The CDR3 DNA follows: TGTGCCAGCAGCACCGTCGCGACTAGCGGAACCTACGAGCAGTACTTC. Its protein is CASSTVATSGTYEQYF. J is TRBJ2-7 and V is TRBV7-9; TRBD2 matches at 9 bases. J gave up 2 bases and V 5 bases, and 10 bases lay outside the gene matches. Germline V gene data show CDR1 as SEHNR and CDR2 as FQNEAQ (reference sequence). This CDR3 comprises 16 residues. The variable domain in full, completed from reference TRBV7-9 and TRBJ2-7, reads DTGVSQNPRHKITKRGQNVTFRCDPISEHNRLYWYRQTLGQGPEFLTYFQNEAQLEKSRLLSDRFSAERPKGSFSTLEIQRTEQGDSAMYLCASSTVATSGTYEQYFGPGTRLTVT.

The chain recombines TRBV28 with TRBJ2-1; D is unresolved. The CDR3 runs 12 residues. V was shortened by 6 bases and J by 8 bases, with 11 bases between the two germline ends. CDR1 is MDHEN and CDR2 is SYDVKM in the germline V gene. The CDR3 nucleotides are TGTGCCAGCAGCTCCGACACTCATGAGCAGTTCTTC. This sequence encodes CASSSDTHEQFF.

J is TRBJ2-7 and V is TRBV20-1; tentative D call: TRBD1 (6 bases). CDR3 length: 12 residues. The V end was cut by 4 bases, the J end by 1 base, with 8 bases between. Germline CDR1 is DFQATT and CDR2 is SNEGSKA (reference sequence). CDR3 amino acids: CSATQGSYEQYF. The CDR3 DNA follows: TGCAGTGCTACACAGGGTTCCTACGAGCAGTACTTC.

V gene TRBV24-1 combines with J gene TRBJ2-2; the D call may be TRBD1 or TRBD2 (5 bases each). V dropped 3 bases and J dropped 5 bases, with 12 bases sitting between them. The CDR3 is 15 residues long. Germline V lookup: CDR1 KGHDR, CDR2 SFDVKD. The chain's CDR3 is CATSDKGRETGELFF. CDR3 nucleotide sequence: TGTGCCACCAGTGATAAGGGGAGAGAGACCGGGGAGCTGTTTTTT.

This clonotype was seen a few times. This chain uses TRBV6-2 or TRBV6-3 with TRBJ2-1; no firm D call. Trimming pared 8 bases from V and 7 bases from J, leaving 9 bases between. The CDR3 totals 11 residues. Germline V gene sequence: CDR1 MNHEY, CDR2 SVGEGT. The CDR3 loop reads CASDVGNEQFF. CDR3 in DNA: TGTGCCAGCGATGTAGGGAATGAGCAGTTCTTC.

The chain has TRBV6-4 and TRBJ2-7; either TRBD1 or TRBD2 may supply D (6 bases each). The J call may be in error: the DNA end matches TRBJ2-5 better. CDR3 length equals 15 residues. Germline V CDR1 and CDR2: MRHNA, SNTAGT. CDR3 sequence reads: CASSPLTRGQETQYF. The CDR3 region has the DNA TGTGCCAGCAGCCCACTCACTCGGGGGCAGGAGACCCAGTACTTC.

The chain uses TRBV6-5 and TRBJ2-1; a weak D match, TRBD2 (5 bases). This CDR3 region has 15 residues. Germline V CDR1 and CDR2: MNHEY, SVGAGI. V gave up 6 bases and J gave up 1 base, with 13 bases separating them. The CDR3 here is CASSQNSGSYNEQFF. In DNA, the CDR3 is TGTGCCAGCAGCCAAAATTCGGGATCCTACAATGAGCAGTTCTTC.

This clonotype was observed a few times. The chain couples TRBV24-1 to TRBJ2-6; the match to TRBD2 covers 7 bases. The CDR3 contains 16 residues. Trimming cost V 2 bases and J 2 bases; bases outside gene matches: 2. From germline, CDR1 is KGHDR and CDR2 SFDVKD. This chain's CDR3 is CATSDYGRPGANVLTF. CDR3 nucleotides: TGTGCCACCAGTGATTACGGGAGGCCTGGGGCCAACGTCCTGACTTTC.

The J gene is TRBJ2-1, the V gene TRBV4-3; D is perhaps TRBD2 (6 bases). This CDR3 is built from 16 residues. Trimming left V 2 bases short and J 8 bases short, with 19 bases between. CDR1 is LGHNA, CDR2 YSLEER, per germline. CDR3 loop: CASSQSRGRSVDEQFF. Here the CDR3 DNA reads TGCGCCAGCAGCCAATCGCGGGGCCGGAGCGTCGATGAGCAGTTCTTC.

This clonotype was counted only a few times. V usage is TRBV6-5 and J usage is TRBJ1-2, with 7 bases fitting TRBD1. There are 13 residues in the CDR3. Germline-derived CDR1 and CDR2 are MNHEY and SVGAGI. Trimming at V came to 5 bases and at J to 8 bases, leaving 8 bases not matched to a gene. As DNA, the CDR3 is TGTGCCAGCAGTAACACCGACAGGGTAGGCTACACCTTC. Amino acids: CASSNTDRVGYTF.

The rearrangement joins TRBV6-5 to TRBJ1-1, with D possibly TRBD1 on 6 matching bases. This CDR3 contains 15 residues. The germline V gene has CDR1 MNHEY and CDR2 SVGAGI. The germline V and J ends were trimmed by 7 bases and 7 bases, with 22 bases remaining between them. This CDR3 reads CASKVDRGGRGEAFF. In DNA, the CDR3 is TGTGCCAGCAAGGTCGATCGGGGGGGGCGTGGTGAAGCTTTCTTT.

This sequence joins TRBV7-2 and TRBJ1-1; the D gene is possibly TRBD1 (6 bases). The CDR3 runs 16 residues. Per germline, CDR1 SGHTA and CDR2 FQGNSA. Trimming removed 1 base at V and 3 bases at J, with 15 bases between. The DNA for the CDR3 is TGTGCCAGCAGCTTAGAAGGGGGATTCGCGGACACTGAAGCTTTCTTT. Its translation: CASSLEGGFADTEAFF.

This clonotype has just a few counts. The rearrangement joins TRBV12-3 or TRBV12-4 to TRBJ1-1; no definite D call. CDR3 length equals 12 residues. Trimming took 1 base from V and 4 from J, leaving 4 bases between them. The chain's CDR3 is CASSLGVTEAFF. CDR3 sequence (DNA): TGTGCCAGCAGTTTAGGAGTCACTGAAGCTTTCTTT.

CDR3 protein: CASSLAEGTGAYGYTF. The CDR3 region has the DNA TGCGCCAGCAGCTTGGCCGAGGGGACAGGCGCCTATGGCTACACCTTC. The V call is TRBV5-1, the J call TRBJ1-2, with 8 bases fitting TRBD1. The CDR3 totals 16 residues. CDR1 is SGHRS and CDR2 is YFSETQ in the germline V gene. V was pared by 0 bases and J by 4 bases, with 8 bases of the junction left unmatched.

This chain uses TRBV6-6 with TRBJ2-6; 8 bases fit TRBD1. This CDR3 contains 17 residues. Unmatched junction bases numbered 1, after V lost 0 bases and J lost 0 bases. The V gene's germline CDR1 is MNHNY and CDR2 SVGAGI (reference sequence). Written as DNA, the CDR3 is TGTGCCAGCAGTTACTCGACAGGGGACTCTGGGGCCAACGTCCTGACTTTC. It codes for CASSYSTGDSGANVLTF.

A remark on this clonotype: A junction end diverges from the germline sequence, so it may reflect a read error. V and J are TRBV4-3 and TRBJ2-3, with D possibly matching TRBD1 (6 bases). The CDR3 covers 15 residues. Germline V gene data show CDR1 as LGHNA and CDR2 as YSLEER. The CDR3 nucleotides read TGCGCCGGCAGCCAAGATCGGGACAACACAGATACGCAGTATTTT. This gives the protein CAGSQDRDNTDTQYF.

This chain uses TRBV29-1 with TRBJ1-5; D uncertain. CDR3 length: 14 amino acids. V lost 7 bases, J lost 5 bases, and 18 bases lay in between. CDR1 and CDR2 (germline): SQVTM, ANQGSEA. The DNA for the CDR3 is TGCAGCGCTTGGAGCGGAGAGATCCATCAGCCCCAGCATTTT. Protein sequence: CSAWSGEIHQPQHF. The complete variable domain, with remaining parts taken from reference TRBV29-1 and TRBJ1-5, reads SAVISQKPSRDICQRGTSLTIQCQVDSQVTMMFWYRQQPGQSLTLIATANQGSEATYESGFVIDKFPISRPNLTFSTLTVSNMSPEDSSIYLCSAWSGEIHQPQHFGDGTRLSIL.

The chain employs TRBV29-1 and TRBJ2-3, with unresolved D. Germline V lookup: CDR1 SQVTM, CDR2 ANQGSEA. The CDR3 totals 15 residues. V lost 5 bases and J 4 bases, leaving 19 bases between the germline ends. Here the CDR3 DNA reads TGCAGCGTTAAGCGAGACCCACACGGCCCAGATACGCAGTATTTT. This codes for CSVKRDPHGPDTQYF.

The chain combines TRBV5-1 with TRBJ2-7; D uncertain. Trimming removed 0 bases at V and 0 bases at J, with 7 bases between. Germline V lookup: CDR1 SGHRS, CDR2 YFSETQ. The CDR3 totals 14 residues. In DNA form, the CDR3 reads TGCGCCAGCAGCTTGGCCCCCGCCTCCTACGAGCAGTACTTC. Protein: CASSLAPASYEQYF.

This chain uses TRBV2 with TRBJ2-7, with 9 bases lining up with TRBD2. Germline CDR1 and CDR2: SNHLY and FYNNEI. Trimming cost V 0 bases and J 7 bases; bases outside gene matches: 10. The CDR3 consists of 16 residues. The CDR3 spells CASSEASGGLWNEQYF. Written as DNA, the CDR3 is TGTGCCAGCAGTGAAGCAAGCGGGGGGTTATGGAATGAGCAGTACTTC.

The gene calls are TRBV27 and TRBJ2-7; D unresolved. The germline V gene encodes CDR1 MNHEY and CDR2 SMNVEV (reference sequence). V was pared by 6 bases and J by 2 bases, with 8 bases between. The CDR3 is made up of 12 amino acids. The CDR3 reads CASRDGPYEQYF. The CDR3 DNA reads as TGTGCCAGCAGGGACGGACCCTACGAGCAGTACTTC.

The J gene is TRBJ2-7, the V gene TRBV9, with a possible D match to TRBD1 (5 bases). The CDR3 is 15 amino acids. Germline values: CDR1 SGDLS, CDR2 YYNGEE. V was pared by 0 bases and J by 6 bases, with 16 bases between. CDR3 coding DNA: TGTGCCAGCAGCGTAGTAGGGGCGCCGTTTTTCGAGCAGTACTTC. This encodes CASSVVGAPFFEQYF.

This chain joins TRBV5-5 and TRBJ2-3; possible D gene TRBD2, 5 bases. The length of the CDR3 is 12 residues. Trimming removed 7 bases at V and 9 bases at J, with 15 bases between. The V gene's germline CDR1 is SGHKS and CDR2 YYEKEE (reference sequence). The DNA of the CDR3 is TGTGCCAGCGCCCGCGGGCAGGAGACGCAGTATTTT. Translated, it gives CASARGQETQYF.